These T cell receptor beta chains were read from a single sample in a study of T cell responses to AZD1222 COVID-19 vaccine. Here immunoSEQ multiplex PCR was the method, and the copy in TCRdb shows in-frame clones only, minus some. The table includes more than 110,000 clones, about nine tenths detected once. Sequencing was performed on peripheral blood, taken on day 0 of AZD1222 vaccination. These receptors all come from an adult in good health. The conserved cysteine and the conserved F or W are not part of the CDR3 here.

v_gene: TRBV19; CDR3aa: ASSGGERKTQY
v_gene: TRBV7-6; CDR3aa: ASSPRSATNYGYT
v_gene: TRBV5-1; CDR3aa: ASSPGLAGGTQY
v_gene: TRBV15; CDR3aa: ATSKIGSYGYT
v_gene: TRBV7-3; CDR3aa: ASSREGSRNTEAF
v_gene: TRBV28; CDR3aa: ASSFGGRWASGRAYFEQY
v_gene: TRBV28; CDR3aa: ASSQSGGPRTDTQY
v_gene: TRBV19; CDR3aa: ASSIGLPAQY
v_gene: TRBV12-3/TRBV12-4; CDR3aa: ASRIRDSLY
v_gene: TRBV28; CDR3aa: ASSIRTDNYGYT
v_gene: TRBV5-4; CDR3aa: ASTRGGGGAGELF
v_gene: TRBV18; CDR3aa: ASSPAGSFGNEKLF
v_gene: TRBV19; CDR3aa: ASSTTSGRIHEQY
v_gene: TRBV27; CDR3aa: ASSPSVGRDYGYT
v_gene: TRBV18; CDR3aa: ASSPRQGRETQY
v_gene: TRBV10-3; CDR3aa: AISPGAPNTEAF
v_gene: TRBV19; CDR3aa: ASSLQGARTGNTIY
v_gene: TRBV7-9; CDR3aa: ASTLSDPGANVLT
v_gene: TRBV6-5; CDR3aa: ASASSVVEEQF
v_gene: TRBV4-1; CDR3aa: ASSRQGRGAYEQY
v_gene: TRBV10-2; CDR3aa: ASSESETGGYEQY
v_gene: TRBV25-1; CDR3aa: ASSEYRGGLSQETQY
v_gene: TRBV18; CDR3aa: ASTGTRNQPQH
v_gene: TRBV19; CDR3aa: ASSPGSPATNEKLF
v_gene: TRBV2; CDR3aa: ATMTDRGPYEQY
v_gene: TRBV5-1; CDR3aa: ASSRTGKETQY
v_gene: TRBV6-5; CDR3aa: ASSDSGNTIY
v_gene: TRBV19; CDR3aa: AIINRAGNTIY
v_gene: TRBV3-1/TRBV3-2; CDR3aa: ASSQGYRGLMETQY
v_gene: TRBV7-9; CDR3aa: ASSRNQGEVRYGYT
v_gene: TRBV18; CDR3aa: ASSSTSTGNEKLF
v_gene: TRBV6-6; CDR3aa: ASSLQNQPQH
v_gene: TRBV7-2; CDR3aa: ASSLIQGDNEQF
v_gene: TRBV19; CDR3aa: ASSIGAGTGYEQY
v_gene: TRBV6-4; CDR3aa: ASSPRPDDTDTQY
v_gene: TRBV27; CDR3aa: ASSVRGVGTEAF